Detailed here is one TCR beta chain. Using immunoSEQ multiplex PCR, the repertoire was profiled, and TCRdb retains in-frame clones only, with some absent. Of about 150,000 clones in the sample, more than 80% were seen once. The record originates from a study of blood T cell repertoires in COVID-19. Study as a whole: In each case, the material was cDNA or gDNA derived from T cells, B-cell-depleted T cells, or PBMCs.

The CDR3 is made up of 16 amino acids. Germline V lookup: CDR1 MGHRA, CDR2 YSYEKL. Trimming removed 0 bases from V and 6 bases from J; junction bases left unmatched: 11. This chain joins TRBV4-1 and TRBJ2-7; 7 positions match TRBD2. Specimen: peripheral blood. The receptor was isolated from a human donor in a cohort sampled during active COVID-19. The CDR3 DNA reads as TGCGCCAGCAGCCAAGAGCCTAGCGGACTACGGGCCGAGCAGTACTTC. Its translation: CASSQEPSGLRAEQYF.